This section outlines one TCR beta chain sequence together with its context. Its recognized antigen is unknown. No quality values exist for individual bases; no much larger clone is one base distant. The library came from the immunoSEQ multiplex PCR assay. Deep sequencing of rearranged TCR beta loci, alongside multiparametric flow cytometry, was used to profile T cell repertoires. Imported from immuneACCESS, the table was reduced by TCRdb to in-frame sequences with V and J called. These copies leave out some clones; in studies compared against another copy, an unresolved V gene accounts for under half, and the cause of the remainder is not known. This sample is represented by tens of thousands of clones; approximately 84% of them were singletons. The top ten clones comprise roughly 2.1% of the sample. The record originates from a study of lymphopenia after photon versus proton radiotherapy (dated by TCRdb to the late 2010s). A note on the overall study: In patients with gastrointestinal tumors who developed high-grade lymphopenia, the study compared the immunological effects of photon radiation therapy with those of proton radiation therapy. The cohort comprised 15 to 20 patients with gastrointestinal tumors who received either photon or proton therapy and then developed lymphopenia. The goal of the study was to characterize the differences between the two radiation modalities in how they affect the immune system.

Study-wide conclusions, independent of this receptor: The authors looked at the survival association only in patients who died, and they framed better survival with proton therapy as a possibility rather than a demonstrated result. After the lymphocyte count nadir, photon-treated repertoires showed oligoclonal expansion, especially of CD8+ Temra cells, which drove the drop in diversity. Across the cohort, an inverse correlation was found between a larger post-nadir drop in TCR diversity and overall survival time among patients who died. During treatment, patients who received proton therapy stayed relatively stable, whereas patients who received photon therapy lost naive T cells and TCR diversity and gained effector/memory populations.

Specimen: peripheral blood, collected from a patient treated with proton-based radiotherapy. The receptor's source is a man between 60 and 75 years old with pancreatic cancer.

The CDR3 loop reads CASSERTSGSYEQYF. The nucleotide sequence is TGTGCCAGCAGCGAACGGACTAGCGGAAGCTACGAGCAGTACTTC. The chain employs TRBV2 and TRBJ2-7; 10 bases in between match TRBD2. V trim: 6 bases; J trim: 3 bases; unmatched bases: 8. Measured from the cysteine to the phenylalanine, the CDR3 is 15 residues long. Only CDR3 DNA is held: 45 bases, read in frame from base 1. CDR1 and CDR2 were assigned from the germline V gene as SNHLY and FYNNEI.